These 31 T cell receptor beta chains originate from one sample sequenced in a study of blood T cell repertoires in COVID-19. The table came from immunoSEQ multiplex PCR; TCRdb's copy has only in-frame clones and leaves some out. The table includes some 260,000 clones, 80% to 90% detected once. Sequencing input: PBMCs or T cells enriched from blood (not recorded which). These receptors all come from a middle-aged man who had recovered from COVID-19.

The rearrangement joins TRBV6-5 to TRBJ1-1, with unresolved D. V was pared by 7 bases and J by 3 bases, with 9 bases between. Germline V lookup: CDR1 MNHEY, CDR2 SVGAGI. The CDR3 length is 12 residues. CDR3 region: CASKPGYTEAFF. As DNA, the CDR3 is TGTGCCAGCAAGCCCGGGTACACTGAAGCTTTCTTT.

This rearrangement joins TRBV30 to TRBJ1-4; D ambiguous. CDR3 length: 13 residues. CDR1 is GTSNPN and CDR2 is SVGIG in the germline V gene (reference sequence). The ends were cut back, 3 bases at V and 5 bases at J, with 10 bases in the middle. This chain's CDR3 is CAWSLVVNEKLFF. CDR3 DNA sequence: TGTGCCTGGAGCCTAGTTGTCAATGAAAAACTGTTTTTT.

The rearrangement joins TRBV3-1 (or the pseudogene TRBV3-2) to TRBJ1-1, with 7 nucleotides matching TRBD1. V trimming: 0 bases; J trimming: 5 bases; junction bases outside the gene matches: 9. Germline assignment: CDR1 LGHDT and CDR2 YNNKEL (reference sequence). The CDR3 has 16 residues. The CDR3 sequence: CASSQDRLGGGTEAFF. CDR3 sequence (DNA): TGTGCCAGCAGCCAAGATCGTCTAGGGGGCGGAACTGAAGCTTTCTTT.

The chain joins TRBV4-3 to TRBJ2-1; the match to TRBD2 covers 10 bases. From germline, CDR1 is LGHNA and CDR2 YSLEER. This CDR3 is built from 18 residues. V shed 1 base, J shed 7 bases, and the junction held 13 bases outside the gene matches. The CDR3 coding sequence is TGCGCCAGCAGCCAAGCTAGGAGCGGGAGGGCCCCGGGGAATGAGCAGTTCTTC. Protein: CASSQARSGRAPGNEQFF.

CDR3 nucleotides: TGTGCCAGTAGTAAAGCCCGGACTAGCGGGAGGGGATTGGGCACCGGGGAGCTGTTTTTT. Its protein is CASSKARTSGRGLGTGELFF. V is TRBV19 and J is TRBJ2-2; 15 nucleotides align to TRBD2. J gave up 4 bases and V 4 bases, and 13 bases lay outside the gene matches. The germline V gene encodes CDR1 LNHDA and CDR2 SQIVND (reference sequence). CDR3 length equals 20 residues.

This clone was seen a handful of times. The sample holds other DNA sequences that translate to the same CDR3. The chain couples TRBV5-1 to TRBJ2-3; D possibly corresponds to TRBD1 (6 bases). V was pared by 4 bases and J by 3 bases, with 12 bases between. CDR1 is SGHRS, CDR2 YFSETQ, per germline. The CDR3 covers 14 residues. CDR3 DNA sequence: TGCGCCAGCAGCCCCGGACAGAGTACAGATACGCAGTATTTT. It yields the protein CASSPGQSTDTQYF.

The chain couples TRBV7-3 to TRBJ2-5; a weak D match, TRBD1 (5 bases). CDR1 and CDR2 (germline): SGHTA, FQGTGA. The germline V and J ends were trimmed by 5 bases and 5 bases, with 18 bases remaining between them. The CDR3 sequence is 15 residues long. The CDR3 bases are TGTGCCAGCAGCCGAACAGGATGGGGTTTGGAGACCCAGTACTTC. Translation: CASSRTGWGLETQYF.

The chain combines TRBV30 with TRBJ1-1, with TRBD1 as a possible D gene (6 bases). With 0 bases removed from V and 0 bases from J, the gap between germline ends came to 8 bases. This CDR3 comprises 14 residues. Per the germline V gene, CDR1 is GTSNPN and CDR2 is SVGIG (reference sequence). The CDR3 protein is CAWSVRGLNTEAFF. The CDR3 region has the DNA TGTGCCTGGAGTGTCAGGGGTCTGAACACTGAAGCTTTCTTT.

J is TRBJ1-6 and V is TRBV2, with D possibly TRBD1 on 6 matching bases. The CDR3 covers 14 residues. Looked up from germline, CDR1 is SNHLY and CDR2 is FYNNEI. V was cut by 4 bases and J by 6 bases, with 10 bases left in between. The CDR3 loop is CASSGQDRNSPLHF. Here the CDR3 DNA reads TGTGCCAGCAGTGGACAGGATCGTAATTCACCCCTCCACTTT. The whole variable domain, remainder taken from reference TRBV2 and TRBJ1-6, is EPEVTQTPSHQVTQMGQEVILRCVPISNHLYFYWYRQILGQKVEFLVSFYNNEISEKSEIFDDQFSVERPDGSNFTLKIRSTKLEDSAMYFCASSGQDRNSPLHFGNGTRLTVT.

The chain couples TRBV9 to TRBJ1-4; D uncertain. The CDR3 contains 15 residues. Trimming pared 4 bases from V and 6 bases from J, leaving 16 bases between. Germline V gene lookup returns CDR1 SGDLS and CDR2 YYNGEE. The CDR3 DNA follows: TGTGCCAGCAGCCAAACGACCCTAAGCGATGAAAAACTGTTTTTT. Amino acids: CASSQTTLSDEKLFF.

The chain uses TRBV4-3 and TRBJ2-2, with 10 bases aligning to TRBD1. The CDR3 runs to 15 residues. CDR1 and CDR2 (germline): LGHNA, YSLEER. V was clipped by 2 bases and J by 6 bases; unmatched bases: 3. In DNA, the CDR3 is TGCGCCAGCAGCCAACCGGACAGGGGGGCCGGGGAGCTGTTTTTT. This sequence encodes CASSQPDRGAGELFF.

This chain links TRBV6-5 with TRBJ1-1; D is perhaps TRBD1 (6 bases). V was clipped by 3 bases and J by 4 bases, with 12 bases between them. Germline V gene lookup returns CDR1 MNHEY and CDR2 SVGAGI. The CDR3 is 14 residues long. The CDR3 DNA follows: TGTGCCAGCAGTTATAACGGGGGGCTCACTGAAGCTTTCTTT. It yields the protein CASSYNGGLTEAFF.

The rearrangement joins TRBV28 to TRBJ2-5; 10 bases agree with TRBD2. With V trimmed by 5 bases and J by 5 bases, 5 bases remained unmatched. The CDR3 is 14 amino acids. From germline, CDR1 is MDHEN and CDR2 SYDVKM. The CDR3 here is CASSVAGGKETQYF. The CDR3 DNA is TGTGCCAGCAGTGTAGCGGGAGGAAAGGAGACCCAGTACTTC.

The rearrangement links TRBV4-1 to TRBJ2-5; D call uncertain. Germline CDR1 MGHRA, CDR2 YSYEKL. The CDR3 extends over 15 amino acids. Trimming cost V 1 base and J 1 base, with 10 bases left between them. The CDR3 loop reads CASSQGPTTQETQYF. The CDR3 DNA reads TGCGCCAGCAGCCAAGGGCCCACAACCCAAGAGACCCAGTACTTC.

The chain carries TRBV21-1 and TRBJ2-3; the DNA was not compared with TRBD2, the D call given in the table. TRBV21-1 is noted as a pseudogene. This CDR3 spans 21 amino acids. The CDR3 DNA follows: TGTGCCAGCAGCAAATCAGCGGGCGGGGGGGCTGTCTCGACTAGCACAGATACGCAGTATTTT. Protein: CASSKSAGGGAVSTSTDTQYF.

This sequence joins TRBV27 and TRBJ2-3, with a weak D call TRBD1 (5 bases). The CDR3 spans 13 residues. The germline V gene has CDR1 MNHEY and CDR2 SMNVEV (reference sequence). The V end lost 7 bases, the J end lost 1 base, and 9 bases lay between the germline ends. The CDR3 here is CASKFRGTDTQYF. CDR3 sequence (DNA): TGTGCCAGCAAGTTCAGGGGCACAGATACGCAGTATTTT.

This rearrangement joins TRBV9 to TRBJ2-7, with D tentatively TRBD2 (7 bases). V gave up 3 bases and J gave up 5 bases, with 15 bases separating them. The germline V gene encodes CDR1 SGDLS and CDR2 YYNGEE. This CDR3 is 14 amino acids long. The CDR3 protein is CASSATGTKNEQYF. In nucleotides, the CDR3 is TGTGCCAGCAGCGCCACAGGGACTAAAAACGAGCAGTACTTC.

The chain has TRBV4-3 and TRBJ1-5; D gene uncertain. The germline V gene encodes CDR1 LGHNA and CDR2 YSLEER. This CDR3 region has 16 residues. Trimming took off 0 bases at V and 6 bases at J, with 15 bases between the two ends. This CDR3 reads CASSQDWYSVGQPQHF. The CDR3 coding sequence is TGCGCCAGCAGCCAAGATTGGTATAGCGTTGGTCAGCCCCAGCATTTT.

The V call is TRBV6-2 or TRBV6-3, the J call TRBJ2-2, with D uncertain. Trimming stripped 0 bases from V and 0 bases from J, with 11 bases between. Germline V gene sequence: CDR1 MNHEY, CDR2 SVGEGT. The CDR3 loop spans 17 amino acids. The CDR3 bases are TGTGCCAGCAGTTACTCGATAGAACCCGCGAACACCGGGGAGCTGTTTTTT. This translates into CASSYSIEPANTGELFF.

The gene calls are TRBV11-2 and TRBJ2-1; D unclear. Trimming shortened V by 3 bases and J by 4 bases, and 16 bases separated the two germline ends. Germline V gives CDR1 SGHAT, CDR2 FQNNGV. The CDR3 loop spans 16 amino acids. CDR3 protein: CASSFTLAPRYNEQFF. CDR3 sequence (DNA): TGTGCCAGCAGCTTCACCTTAGCCCCTCGTTACAATGAGCAGTTCTTC.

CDR3 protein: CASSLDSRRSYGYTF. The CDR3 nucleotides read TGTGCCAGCAGCTTAGATTCGAGAAGGAGCTATGGCTACACCTTC. The V and J genes are TRBV7-9 and TRBJ1-2; D remains unclear. The CDR3 sequence is 15 residues long. Deletions cut 1 base from V and 4 bases from J, with 13 bases between. Germline CDR1 SEHNR, CDR2 FQNEAQ (reference sequence). Variable domain in full (rest from reference TRBV7-9 and TRBJ1-2): DTGVSQNPRHKITKRGQNVTFRCDPISEHNRLYWYRQTLGQGPEFLTYFQNEAQLEKSRLLSDRFSAERPKGSFSTLEIQRTEQGDSAMYLCASSLDSRRSYGYTFGSGTRLTVV.

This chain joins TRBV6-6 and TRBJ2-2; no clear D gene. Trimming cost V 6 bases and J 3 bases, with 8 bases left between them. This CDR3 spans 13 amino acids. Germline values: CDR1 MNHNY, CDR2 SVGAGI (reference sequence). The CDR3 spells CASSRQDTGELFF. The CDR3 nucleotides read TGTGCCAGCAGCAGACAAGACACCGGGGAGCTGTTTTTT.

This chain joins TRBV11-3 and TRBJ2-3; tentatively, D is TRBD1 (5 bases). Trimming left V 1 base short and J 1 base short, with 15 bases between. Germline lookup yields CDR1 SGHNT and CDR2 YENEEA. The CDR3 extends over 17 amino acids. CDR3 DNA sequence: TGTGCCAGCAGCTTAGGGCGGCAGGGATTGCGCACAGATACGCAGTATTTT. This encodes CASSLGRQGLRTDTQYF.

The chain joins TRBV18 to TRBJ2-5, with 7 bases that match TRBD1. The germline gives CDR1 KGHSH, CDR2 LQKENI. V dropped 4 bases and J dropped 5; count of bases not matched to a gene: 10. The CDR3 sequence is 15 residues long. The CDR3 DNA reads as TGTGCCAGCTCACGAGAACAGGGGAATAGGGAGACCCAGTACTTC. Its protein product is CASSREQGNRETQYF.

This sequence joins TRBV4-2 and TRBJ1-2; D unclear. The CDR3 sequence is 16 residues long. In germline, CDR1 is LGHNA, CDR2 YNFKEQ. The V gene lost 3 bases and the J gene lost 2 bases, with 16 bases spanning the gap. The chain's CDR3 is CASSQDDNGWNYGYTF. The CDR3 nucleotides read TGTGCCAGCAGCCAGGATGACAATGGGTGGAACTATGGCTACACCTTC.

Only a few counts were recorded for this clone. CDR3 nucleotides: TGTGCCAGCAAGGGACAGTTAGGCCAAGAGACCCAGTACTTC. Its translation: CASKGQLGQETQYF. The rearrangement uses TRBV6-5 and TRBJ2-5; TRBD1 agrees at 7 bases. V lost 7 bases, J lost 1 base, and 6 bases stayed unmatched. CDR1 MNHEY and CDR2 SVGAGI come from the germline V gene. There are 14 residues in the CDR3.

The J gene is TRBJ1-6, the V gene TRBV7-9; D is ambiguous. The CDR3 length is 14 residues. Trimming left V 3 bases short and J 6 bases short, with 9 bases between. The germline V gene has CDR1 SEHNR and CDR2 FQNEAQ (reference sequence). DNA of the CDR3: TGTGCCAGCAGCTTTAAGGAGCTTAATTCACCCCTCCACTTT. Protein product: CASSFKELNSPLHF.

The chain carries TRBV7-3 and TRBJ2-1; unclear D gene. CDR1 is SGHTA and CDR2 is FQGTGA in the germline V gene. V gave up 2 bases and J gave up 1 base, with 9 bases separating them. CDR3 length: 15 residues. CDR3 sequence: CASSLPAASYNEQFF. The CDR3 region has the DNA TGTGCCAGCAGCTTACCCGCAGCGTCCTACAATGAGCAGTTCTTC.

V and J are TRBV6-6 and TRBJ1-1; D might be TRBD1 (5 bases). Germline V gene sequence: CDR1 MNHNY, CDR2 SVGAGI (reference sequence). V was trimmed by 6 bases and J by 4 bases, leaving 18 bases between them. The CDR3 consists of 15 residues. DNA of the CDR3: TGTGCCAGCAGCTCCCTAAGGGACTCGGGCACTGAAGCTTTCTTT. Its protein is CASSSLRDSGTEAFF.

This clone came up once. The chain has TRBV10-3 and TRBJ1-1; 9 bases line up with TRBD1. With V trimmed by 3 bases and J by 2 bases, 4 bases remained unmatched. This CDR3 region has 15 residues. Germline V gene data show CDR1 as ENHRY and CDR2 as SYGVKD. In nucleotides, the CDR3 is TGTGCCATCAGTGAACAGGGACAGGGAAACACTGAAGCTTTCTTT. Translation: CAISEQGQGNTEAFF.

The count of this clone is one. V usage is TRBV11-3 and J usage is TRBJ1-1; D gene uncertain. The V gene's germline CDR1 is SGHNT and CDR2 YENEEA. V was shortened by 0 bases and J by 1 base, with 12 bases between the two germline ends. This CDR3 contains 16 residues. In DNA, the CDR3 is TGTGCCAGCAGCTTAGATAGGCCGGGGAGGAACACTGAAGCTTTCTTT. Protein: CASSLDRPGRNTEAFF.